One TCR beta chain is described in this entry. This record comes from a study of control samples from healthy donors and cancer patients. Generated by immunoSEQ multiplex PCR, the TCRdb table keeps only in-frame clones and is missing some. Seen here are fewer than 500,000 clones, around 90% observed once, and the top ten hold 6% to 7%. V lost 3 bases and J 3 bases, leaving 18 bases between the germline ends. Germline values: CDR1 KGHSH, CDR2 LQKENI. The CDR3 has 17 amino acids. V gene TRBV18 combines with J gene TRBJ1-3; no reliable D call. What was sequenced was PBMCs. The sequence was obtained from a man between 35 and 55 years old with head and neck cancer. This CDR3 is CASSPKGDFGSGNTIYF. The CDR3 DNA follows: TGTGCCAGCTCACCGAAGGGAGACTTTGGTAGTGGAAACACCATATATTTT.